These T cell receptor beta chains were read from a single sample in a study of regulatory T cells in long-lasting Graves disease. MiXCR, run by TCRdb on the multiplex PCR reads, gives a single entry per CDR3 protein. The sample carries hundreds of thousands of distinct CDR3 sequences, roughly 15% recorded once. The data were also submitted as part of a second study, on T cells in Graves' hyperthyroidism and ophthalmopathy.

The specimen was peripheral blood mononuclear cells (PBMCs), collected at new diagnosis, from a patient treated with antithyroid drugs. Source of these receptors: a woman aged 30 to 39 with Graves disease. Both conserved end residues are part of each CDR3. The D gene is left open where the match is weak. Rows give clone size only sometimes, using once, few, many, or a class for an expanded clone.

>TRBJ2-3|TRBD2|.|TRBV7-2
TGTGCCAGCAGCTTTGTGGGGGGGTCGGGGGGAGTGGGCACAGATACGCAGTATTTT
CASSFVGGSGGVGTDTQYF
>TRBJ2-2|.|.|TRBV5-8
TGTGCCAGCAGCCCGCGTCTGGCCCGGGAGTCCGGGGAGCTGTTTTTT
CASSPRLARESGELFF
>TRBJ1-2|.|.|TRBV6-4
TGTGCCAGCAACTCGGGGTTTCCTAACTATGGCTACACCTTC
CASNSGFPNYGYTF
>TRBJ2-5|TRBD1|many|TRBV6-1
TGTGCCAGCAGACACAGGGGGCTGGTTCAAGAGACCCAGTACTTC
CASRHRGLVQETQYF
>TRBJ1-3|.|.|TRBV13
TGTGCCAGCAGCTTAGTGACAGCGACGATAATATATTTT
CASSLVTATIIYF
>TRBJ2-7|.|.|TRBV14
TGTGCCAGCAGCCAAGATTCGGCCATCGGTCCCCATCCCTACGAGCAGTACTTC
CASSQDSAIGPHPYEQYF
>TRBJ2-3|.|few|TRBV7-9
TGTGCCAGCGGACTTTCTGGGGCCCGCACAGATACGCAGTATTTT
CASGLSGARTDTQYF
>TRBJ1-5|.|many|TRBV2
TGTGCCAGCAGCGACACTAGCAATCAGCCCCAGCATTTT
CASSDTSNQPQHF
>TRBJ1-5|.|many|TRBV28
TGTGCCAGCAGTTTGGGGGCCAATCAGCCCCAGCATTTT
CASSLGANQPQHF
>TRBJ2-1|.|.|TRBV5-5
TGCGCCAGCAATAGGGGGATGGGAGGGGAGGGCCCTTACAATGAGCAGTTCTTC
CASNRGMGGEGPYNEQFF
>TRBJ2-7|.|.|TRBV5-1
TGCGCCAGCAGCAACGGACAGGGCCGAGGCGGGAGAACCAACGAGCAGTACTTC
CASSNGQGRGGRTNEQYF
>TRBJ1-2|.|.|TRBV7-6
TGTGCCAGCAGATCAGAACAGGGACCCAACTATGGCTACACCTTC
CASRSEQGPNYGYTF
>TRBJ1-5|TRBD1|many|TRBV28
TGTGCCAGCAGCCAACCGGGACAGGGCAATCAGCCCCAGCATTTT
CASSQPGQGNQPQHF
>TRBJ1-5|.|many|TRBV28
TGTGCCAGCAGTTCCGGGGCCCAGATACTGCCCCAGCATTTT
CASSSGAQILPQHF
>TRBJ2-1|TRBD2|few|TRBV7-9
TGTGCCAGCGCTAGGGGCGGGAGGCCGACGGCCATGAATGAGCAGTTCTTC
CASARGGRPTAMNEQFF
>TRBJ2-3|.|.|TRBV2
TGTGCCAGCAGGGCGTTAGATGATACGCAGTATTTT
CASRALDDTQYF
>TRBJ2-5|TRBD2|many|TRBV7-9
TGTGCCAGCAGCTTGCGGGAGGGCGGGGAGACCCAGTACTTC
CASSLREGGETQYF
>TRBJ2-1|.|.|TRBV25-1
TGTGCCAGCAGTGCCCTTGGTGTCGGGAGCTCCTACAATGAGCAGTTCTTC
CASSALGVGSSYNEQFF
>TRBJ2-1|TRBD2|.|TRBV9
TGTGCCAGCAGCGGGACTAGCTCCCGTAATGAGCAGTTCTTC
CASSGTSSRNEQFF
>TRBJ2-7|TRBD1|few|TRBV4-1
TGCGCCAGCAGGCGCGAGGGGACAGGGGCCTACGAGCAGTACTTC
CASRREGTGAYEQYF
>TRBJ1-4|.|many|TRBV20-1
TGCAGTGCTAGCGGCAGGGGTGAAAAACTGTTTTTT
CSASGRGEKLFF
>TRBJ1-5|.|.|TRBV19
TGTGCCAGTAACAAGGAGGCAGGGAATCAGCCCCAGCATTTT
CASNKEAGNQPQHF
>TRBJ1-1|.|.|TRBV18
TGTGCCAGCTCACCGGTTGGAGGGACTGAAGCTTTCTTT
CASSPVGGTEAFF
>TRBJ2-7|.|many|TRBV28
TGTGCCAGCAGTCGGACTCTCTCCTACGAGCAGTACTTC
CASSRTLSYEQYF
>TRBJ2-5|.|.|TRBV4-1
TGCGCCAGCAGCCGCCTACAGGGATCCCAAGAGACCCAGTACTTC
CASSRLQGSQETQYF
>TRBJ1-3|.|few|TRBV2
TGTGCCAGCAGTTTGGACATAAGAAACACCATATATTTT
CASSLDIRNTIYF
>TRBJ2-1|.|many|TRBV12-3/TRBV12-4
TGTGCCAGCAGTTCAAGGGTGAGCTCCTACAATGAGCAGTTCTTC
CASSSRVSSYNEQFF
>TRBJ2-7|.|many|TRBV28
TGTGCCAGCAGTTTGGAATCGGAAGCCCCCCCGACCGAGCAGTACTTC
CASSLESEAPPTEQYF
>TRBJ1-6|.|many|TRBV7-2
TGTGCCAGCAGCTTAGTCAGAATTAATTCACCCCTCCACTTT
CASSLVRINSPLHF
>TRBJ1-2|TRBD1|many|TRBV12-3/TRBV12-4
TGTGCCAGCAGTCGGGACAGGGGAGGATATGGCTACACCTTC
CASSRDRGGYGYTF
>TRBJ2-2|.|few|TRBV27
TGTGCCAGCACCCTCCAGGGAAGTTATCCCGGGGAGCTGTTTTTT
CASTLQGSYPGELFF
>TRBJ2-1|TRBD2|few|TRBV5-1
TGCGCCAGCAGCTTGGCCTCTGCTACTGCGGGAGTTTTGAATGAGCAGTTCTTC
CASSLASATAGVLNEQFF
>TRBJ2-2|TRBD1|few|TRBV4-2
TGTGCCAGCAGCCAAGCACAGGGGGGGAACACCGGGGAGCTGTTTTTT
CASSQAQGGNTGELFF
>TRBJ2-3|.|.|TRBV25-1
TGTGCCAGCAGTGTACAGGGAAGCACAGATACGCAGTATTTT
CASSVQGSTDTQYF
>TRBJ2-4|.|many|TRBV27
TGTGCCAGCAGTTTATACGGGACGGCCAAAAACATTCAGTACTTC
CASSLYGTAKNIQYF
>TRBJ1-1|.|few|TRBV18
TGTGCCAGCTCAGAGACAGCTGGGAACACTGAAGCTTTCTTT
CASSETAGNTEAFF
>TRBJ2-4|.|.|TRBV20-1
TGCAGTGCTACCCAGGCTGAGGGGCCAAACCTCCACATTCAGTACTTC
CSATQAEGPNLHIQYF
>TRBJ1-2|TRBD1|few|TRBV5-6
TGTGCCAGCAGGAGGGACAGGGGCCGCTATGGCTACACCTTC
CASRRDRGRYGYTF
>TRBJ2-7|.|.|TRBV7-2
TGTGCCAGCAGCCCCTTAATCTCCTACGAGCAGTACTTC
CASSPLISYEQYF
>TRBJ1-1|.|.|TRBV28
TGTGCCAGCAGTCCGGACCTTGAAGCTTTCTTT
CASSPDLEAFF
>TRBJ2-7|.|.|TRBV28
TGTGCCAGCAGTTTAGGAGGGACGGGCGGCGAGCAGTACTTC
CASSLGGTGGEQYF
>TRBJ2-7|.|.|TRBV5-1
TGCGCCAGCAGCTTGGGCAGTAGGGTGGGCGAGCAGTACTTC
CASSLGSRVGEQYF